The rows below give T cell receptor beta chains drawn from one sample of a study of identical twins. Each CDR3 protein is one row after TCRdb ran MiXCR on the 5' RACE reads. Of around 1.7 million distinct CDR3 sequences in the sample, about 31% were seen once. Sequenced input: cord blood. The receptor source for this set is a newborn girl in good health. Both conserved end residues are part of each CDR3. A D gene is named only where the DNA matches it firmly. Where a row states a size, it is once, few, many or the class of an expanded clone; other rows omit it.

clone_size: -; v_call: TRBV7-9; j_call: TRBJ1-1; d_call: -; cdr3_nt: TGTGCCAGCAGCTTTAAGACGGTCATGAACACTGAAGCTTTCTTT; cdr3_aa: CASSFKTVMNTEAFF
clone_size: few; v_call: TRBV27; j_call: TRBJ1-2; d_call: TRBD1; cdr3_nt: TGTGCCAGCAGTCTAGGGGGCCGATGGGGCTACACCTTC; cdr3_aa: CASSLGGRWGYTF
clone_size: many; v_call: TRBV4-1; j_call: TRBJ2-4; d_call: -; cdr3_nt: TGCGCCAGCAGCCAAGGCCCACTAGCCAAAAACATTCAGTACTTC; cdr3_aa: CASSQGPLAKNIQYF
clone_size: few; v_call: TRBV10-3; j_call: TRBJ1-2; d_call: TRBD1; cdr3_nt: TGTGCCATCACTCGGACAGGGGGCGACTACTATGGCTACACCTTC; cdr3_aa: CAITRTGGDYYGYTF
clone_size: few; v_call: TRBV12-5; j_call: TRBJ2-2; d_call: -; cdr3_nt: TGTGCTAGTGGTTTGACAGGGAACACCGGGGAGCTGTTTTTT; cdr3_aa: CASGLTGNTGELFF
clone_size: few; v_call: TRBV10-2; j_call: TRBJ2-3; d_call: -; cdr3_nt: TGCGCCAGCAGTGGTTGGGACCCACCTAGCACAGATACGCAGTATTTT; cdr3_aa: CASSGWDPPSTDTQYF
clone_size: -; v_call: TRBV20-1; j_call: TRBJ2-1; d_call: TRBD1; cdr3_nt: TGCAGTGTTCACACAGGGGTGGCCTACAATGAGCAGTTCTTC; cdr3_aa: CSVHTGVAYNEQFF
clone_size: -; v_call: TRBV6-1; j_call: TRBJ2-7; d_call: TRBD2; cdr3_nt: TGTGCCAGCAGAATATATAGCGGGAGGGCCTTTTACGAGCAGTACTTC; cdr3_aa: CASRIYSGRAFYEQYF
clone_size: few; v_call: TRBV5-1; j_call: TRBJ2-3; d_call: -; cdr3_nt: TGCGCCACCAGGGGGGTGGATACGCAGTATTTT; cdr3_aa: CATRGVDTQYF
clone_size: -; v_call: TRBV7-2; j_call: TRBJ1-2; d_call: -; cdr3_nt: TGTGCCAAGACAGATTTTTATGGCTACACCTTC; cdr3_aa: CAKTDFYGYTF
clone_size: -; v_call: TRBV30; j_call: TRBJ1-5; d_call: -; cdr3_nt: TGTGCCTGGAGCCCGGGAGGGAATCAGCCCCAGCATTTT; cdr3_aa: CAWSPGGNQPQHF
clone_size: few; v_call: TRBV20-1; j_call: TRBJ1-4; d_call: -; cdr3_nt: TGCAGTGCTAGACAGGACCTTGAAAAACTGTTTTTT; cdr3_aa: CSARQDLEKLFF
clone_size: -; v_call: TRBV11-2; j_call: TRBJ2-7; d_call: -; cdr3_nt: TGTGCCAGCAGCCCATACAAGGCAGTCTCCTACGAGCAGTACTTC; cdr3_aa: CASSPYKAVSYEQYF
clone_size: once; v_call: TRBV5-1; j_call: TRBJ1-1; d_call: -; cdr3_nt: TGCGCCAGCAGCCCAGGCTTTATCCCCATGAACACTGAAGCTTTCTTT; cdr3_aa: CASSPGFIPMNTEAFF
clone_size: -; v_call: TRBV27; j_call: TRBJ1-2; d_call: TRBD1; cdr3_nt: TGTGCCAGCAGTCCTCGACGACAGGGGTGGTATGGCTACACCTTC; cdr3_aa: CASSPRRQGWYGYTF
clone_size: -; v_call: TRBV20-1; j_call: TRBJ2-7; d_call: TRBD1; cdr3_nt: TGCAGTGCCGAACAGGGGCTCTCCTACGAGCAGTACTTC; cdr3_aa: CSAEQGLSYEQYF
clone_size: -; v_call: TRBV5-1; j_call: TRBJ1-1; d_call: -; cdr3_nt: TGCGCCAGCAGCTTGAGAGGGGCCCCCATGAACACTGAAGCTTTCTTT; cdr3_aa: CASSLRGAPMNTEAFF
clone_size: few; v_call: TRBV27; j_call: TRBJ2-7; d_call: TRBD2; cdr3_nt: TGTGCCAGCAGTGATCACGGGGGGTACGAGCAGTACTTC; cdr3_aa: CASSDHGGYEQYF
clone_size: -; v_call: TRBV11-2; j_call: TRBJ2-3; d_call: -; cdr3_nt: TGTGCCAGCAGCCGAACAAAGGGGAACGACTCACATACGCAGTATTTT; cdr3_aa: CASSRTKGNDSHTQYF
clone_size: -; v_call: TRBV4-1; j_call: TRBJ2-5; d_call: -; cdr3_nt: TGCGCCAGCAGCCAAGTGGTCCGAGAGACCCAGTACTTC; cdr3_aa: CASSQVVRETQYF
clone_size: few; v_call: TRBV6-1; j_call: TRBJ1-4; d_call: -; cdr3_nt: TGTGCCAGCAGACTATTGCGGGGTCGCAGGGTGGGAGAAAAACTGTTTTTT; cdr3_aa: CASRLLRGRRVGEKLFF
clone_size: -; v_call: TRBV6-6; j_call: TRBJ1-1; d_call: -; cdr3_nt: TGTGCCAGCAGTTATGCACAGGCTATGAACACTGAAGCTTTCTTT; cdr3_aa: CASSYAQAMNTEAFF
clone_size: -; v_call: TRBV28; j_call: TRBJ1-1; d_call: TRBD1; cdr3_nt: TGTGCCAGCAGACGAGGACAGGGGGGGAACACTGAAGCTTTCTTT; cdr3_aa: CASRRGQGGNTEAFF
clone_size: few; v_call: TRBV6-2/TRBV6-3; j_call: TRBJ2-7; d_call: TRBD1; cdr3_nt: TGTGCCAGCAGTCACATCAGATCGACAGGGCGAGGCGAGCAGTACTTC; cdr3_aa: CASSHIRSTGRGEQYF
clone_size: -; v_call: TRBV7-2; j_call: TRBJ2-5; d_call: -; cdr3_nt: TGTGCCAGCAGCTTAGGCCTCCGCCGTGATAACGAAGAGACCCAGTACTTC; cdr3_aa: CASSLGLRRDNEETQYF
clone_size: -; v_call: TRBV7-8; j_call: TRBJ1-2; d_call: -; cdr3_nt: TGTGCCAGCAGCTCCTCGAGGGGGTCGATGGATGGCTACACCTTC; cdr3_aa: CASSSSRGSMDGYTF
clone_size: few; v_call: TRBV20-1; j_call: TRBJ2-7; d_call: -; cdr3_nt: TGCAGTGCTAGGAGGCAGGTCCCTGGTGAGCAGTACTTC; cdr3_aa: CSARRQVPGEQYF
clone_size: -; v_call: TRBV7-2; j_call: TRBJ2-5; d_call: -; cdr3_nt: TGTGCCAGCAGCTTAGGGTTAACGGGGGCGGTGGAGACCCAGTACTTC; cdr3_aa: CASSLGLTGAVETQYF
clone_size: -; v_call: TRBV6-2/TRBV6-3; j_call: TRBJ1-2; d_call: -; cdr3_nt: TGTGCCAGCAGTGGAGAGGAAAGGGGTCCACCCCACTATGGCTACACCTTC; cdr3_aa: CASSGEERGPPHYGYTF
clone_size: few; v_call: TRBV4-2; j_call: TRBJ2-3; d_call: TRBD2; cdr3_nt: TGTGCCTCCGAGGGAGCGGGGGGGGCAGATACGCAGTATTTT; cdr3_aa: CASEGAGGADTQYF
clone_size: few; v_call: TRBV7-2; j_call: TRBJ2-5; d_call: TRBD1; cdr3_nt: TGTGCCAGCAGCACCAGGGGGACGGGGATTCAAGAGACCCAGTACTTC; cdr3_aa: CASSTRGTGIQETQYF
clone_size: -; v_call: TRBV28; j_call: TRBJ2-4; d_call: TRBD2; cdr3_nt: TGTGCCAGCAGTTCTGGACTAGCGGGATTAGGGCAGTACTTC; cdr3_aa: CASSSGLAGLGQYF
clone_size: many; v_call: TRBV2; j_call: TRBJ2-7; d_call: -; cdr3_nt: TGTGCCAGCAGCCTAGGACCCCTCGAGCAGTACTTC; cdr3_aa: CASSLGPLEQYF
clone_size: -; v_call: TRBV12-3/TRBV12-4; j_call: TRBJ1-5; d_call: -; cdr3_nt: TGTGCCAGCAGTGCAGCGGGGGGCTATAGCCAGCCCCAGCATTTT; cdr3_aa: CASSAAGGYSQPQHF
clone_size: -; v_call: TRBV7-8; j_call: TRBJ2-1; d_call: -; cdr3_nt: TGTGCCAGCAGCTTAGTGGTCGGGGCTGGGAATGAGCAGTTCTTC; cdr3_aa: CASSLVVGAGNEQFF
clone_size: -; v_call: TRBV20-1; j_call: TRBJ1-1; d_call: -; cdr3_nt: TGCAGTGCTAAGGACGGATTGAACACTGAAGCTTTCTTT; cdr3_aa: CSAKDGLNTEAFF
clone_size: few; v_call: TRBV5-4; j_call: TRBJ2-5; d_call: TRBD2; cdr3_nt: TGTGCCAGCAAAACATTACCGGGACTAGCGGGGCAAGAGACCCAGTACTTC; cdr3_aa: CASKTLPGLAGQETQYF
clone_size: -; v_call: TRBV10-3; j_call: TRBJ2-3; d_call: -; cdr3_nt: TGTGCCATCAATGAGGTTATCCCAGATACGCAGTATTTT; cdr3_aa: CAINEVIPDTQYF
clone_size: few; v_call: TRBV10-3; j_call: TRBJ1-2; d_call: TRBD1; cdr3_nt: TGTGCCATCAGTGAGTCGTTGACAGGGGGCGGAAACTATGGCTACACCTTC; cdr3_aa: CAISESLTGGGNYGYTF
clone_size: -; v_call: TRBV24-1; j_call: TRBJ2-7; d_call: -; cdr3_nt: TGTGCCACCAGTGATCCTGGGGACAATACCTACGAGCAGTACTTC; cdr3_aa: CATSDPGDNTYEQYF
clone_size: -; v_call: TRBV14; j_call: TRBJ2-4; d_call: TRBD2; cdr3_nt: TGTGCCAGCAGCCGCCCCGGGACTAGCGATTACAAAAACATTCAGTACTTC; cdr3_aa: CASSRPGTSDYKNIQYF
clone_size: -; v_call: TRBV12-3/TRBV12-4; j_call: TRBJ1-2; d_call: -; cdr3_nt: TGTGCCAGCAGTTTGATAGGGCGTCCTAGCTATGGCTACACCTTC; cdr3_aa: CASSLIGRPSYGYTF
clone_size: -; v_call: TRBV20-1; j_call: TRBJ1-1; d_call: -; cdr3_nt: TGCAGTGCTAGAGAGGCGGACACTGAAGCTTTCTTT; cdr3_aa: CSAREADTEAFF
clone_size: -; v_call: TRBV6-8; j_call: TRBJ2-1; d_call: TRBD2; cdr3_nt: TGTGCCAGCGGCTCTGCGGGAGGGCCTAATTACGAGCAGTTCTTC; cdr3_aa: CASGSAGGPNYEQFF
clone_size: once; v_call: TRBV6-1; j_call: TRBJ2-3; d_call: -; cdr3_nt: TGTGCCAGCAATTGGGGGGCCCTCACAGATGCGCAGTATTTT; cdr3_aa: CASNWGALTDAQYF
clone_size: few; v_call: TRBV5-1; j_call: TRBJ1-4; d_call: -; cdr3_nt: TGCGCCACCCCCGTGACAGCTAATGAAAAACTGTTTTTT; cdr3_aa: CATPVTANEKLFF
clone_size: many; v_call: TRBV4-2; j_call: TRBJ2-5; d_call: TRBD2; cdr3_nt: TGTGCCAGCAGACCCGGGACTAGCGAAGAGACCCAGTACTTC; cdr3_aa: CASRPGTSEETQYF
clone_size: few; v_call: TRBV2; j_call: TRBJ1-5; d_call: -; cdr3_nt: TGTGCCAGCAGTGAAGCGCTTCAGAGCAATCAGCCCCAGCATTTT; cdr3_aa: CASSEALQSNQPQHF
clone_size: once; v_call: TRBV6-4; j_call: TRBJ1-2; d_call: -; cdr3_nt: TGTGCCAGCAGATCCAATCGAGACAACTATGGCTACACCTTC; cdr3_aa: CASRSNRDNYGYTF